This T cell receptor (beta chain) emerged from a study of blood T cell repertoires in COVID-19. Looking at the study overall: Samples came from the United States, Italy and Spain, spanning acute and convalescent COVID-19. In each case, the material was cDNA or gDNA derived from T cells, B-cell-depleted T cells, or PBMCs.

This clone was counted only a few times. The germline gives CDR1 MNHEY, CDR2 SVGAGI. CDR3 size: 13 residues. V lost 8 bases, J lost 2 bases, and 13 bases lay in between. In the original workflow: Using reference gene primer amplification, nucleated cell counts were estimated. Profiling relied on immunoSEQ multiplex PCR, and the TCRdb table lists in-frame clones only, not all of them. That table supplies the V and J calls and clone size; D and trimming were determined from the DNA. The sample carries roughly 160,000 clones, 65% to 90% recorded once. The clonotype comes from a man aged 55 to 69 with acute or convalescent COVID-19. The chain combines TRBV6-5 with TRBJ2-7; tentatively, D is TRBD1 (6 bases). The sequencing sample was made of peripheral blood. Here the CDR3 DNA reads TGTGCCAGCTCCTCGGACAGAGCCTACGAGCAGTACTTC. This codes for CASSSDRAYEQYF.